Below are 26 T cell receptor beta chains sequenced from a single sample in a study of shared clonotypes between healthy human individuals. Method: immunoSEQ multiplex PCR; TCRdb's copy keeps in-frame clones and lacks some. The sample has 2 million to 2.5 million clones, 93% seen once; the top ten hold 0.39%. The sample taken for sequencing was naive CD4+ T cells from PBMCs. Subset here: CD45RA+ positively selected. Every receptor here comes from a man between 18 and 35 years old in good health. Some clones in this sample may be carry-over from other donors' samples.

This clone has a handful of counts. The V gene is TRBV6-1, the J gene TRBJ1-1; 11 bases are a match to TRBD1. Germline CDR1 MNHNS, CDR2 SASEGT. V gave up 7 bases and J gave up 6 bases; unmatched junction bases: 10. CDR3 length equals 15 residues. For the CDR3, the DNA is TGTGCCAGCATCCCAGGGACAGGGGGGAGCGCTGAAGCTTTCTTT. Its protein product is CASIPGTGGSAEAFF.

Concerning this clone itself: Distinct nucleotide sequences in the sample also encode this CDR3. The chain joins TRBV5-1 to TRBJ1-2, with TRBD1 as a possible D gene (5 bases). V lost 4 bases to trimming and J lost 2 bases, with 12 bases between them. This CDR3 region has 14 residues. Germline-derived CDR1 and CDR2 are SGHRS and YFSETQ. The DNA of the CDR3 is TGCGCCAGCAGCCCACGGGCAGGGAACTATGGCTACACCTTC. It encodes CASSPRAGNYGYTF.

The rearrangement links TRBV29-1 to TRBJ1-1, with a weak D call TRBD1 (6 bases). The V and J ends lost 5 bases and 0 bases respectively, with 13 bases between them. Germline CDR1 and CDR2: SQVTM and ANQGSEA. This CDR3 comprises 14 residues. CDR3 residues: CSVTNRTVNTEAFF. The CDR3 DNA follows: TGCAGCGTTACCAACAGGACAGTGAACACTGAAGCTTTCTTT.

This chain joins TRBV5-4 and TRBJ1-1, with 8 bases matching TRBD1. The V segment lost 4 bases and the J segment 1 base; nucleotides outside the gene matches: 9. This CDR3 comprises 16 residues. From germline, CDR1 is SGHNT and CDR2 YYREEE (reference sequence). The CDR3 sequence is CASSGRQGQGNTEAFF. In nucleotides, the CDR3 is TGTGCCAGCAGCGGACGACAGGGGCAGGGGAACACTGAAGCTTTCTTT.

The rearrangement joins TRBV7-2 to TRBJ2-5; D unclear. Per germline, CDR1 SGHTA and CDR2 FQGNSA. This CDR3 comprises 12 residues. Trimming shortened V by 5 bases and J by 9 bases, and 13 bases separated the two germline ends. CDR3: CASSTGPYSQYF. CDR3 nucleotide sequence: TGTGCCAGCAGCACCGGGCCCTACTCCCAGTACTTC.

The chain combines TRBV21-1 with TRBJ1-1; TRBD1 was called by the table and not checked on the DNA. TRBV21-1 is a recognized pseudogene. The CDR3 runs 17 residues. In nucleotides, the CDR3 is TGTGCCAGCAGCAAAGAAAGGGGTGGGCAATTGAACACTGAAGCTTTCTTT. It encodes CASSKERGGQLNTEAFF.

The chain links TRBV10-3 to TRBJ2-1; D is possibly TRBD1 (6 bases). With 7 bases removed from V and 9 bases from J, the gap between germline ends came to 19 bases. Germline loops: CDR1 ENHRY, CDR2 SYGVKD. The CDR3 sequence is 14 residues long. The CDR3 protein is CAIMAGAQIGEQFF. DNA of the CDR3: TGTGCCATCATGGCAGGGGCGCAAATCGGTGAGCAGTTCTTC.

The chain carries TRBV13 and TRBJ1-1; D gene ambiguous. Germline-derived CDR1 and CDR2 are PRHDT and FYEKMQ (reference sequence). The length of the CDR3 is 15 residues. V shed 2 bases and J shed 1 base, with 11 bases lying between them. The CDR3 is CASSLRAEANTEAFF. The CDR3 DNA reads as TGTGCCAGCAGCTTACGGGCAGAGGCGAACACTGAAGCTTTCTTT. The full variable domain, rest sourced from reference TRBV13 and TRBJ1-1, is AAGVIQSPRHLIKEKRETATLKCYPIPRHDTVYWYQQGPGQDPQFLISFYEKMQSDKGSIPDRFSAQQFSDYHSELNMSSLELGDSALYFCASSLRAEANTEAFFGQGTRLTVV.

The J gene is TRBJ2-5, the V gene TRBV25-1; TRBD1 matches at 12 bases. Germline values: CDR1 MGHDK, CDR2 SYGVNS. With 6 bases clipped from V and 5 bases from J, the junction kept 10 bases outside the gene matches. The length of the CDR3 is 16 residues. The CDR3 protein is CASSTWGTGGLETQYF. In nucleotides, the CDR3 is TGTGCCAGCAGCACCTGGGGGACAGGGGGCTTGGAGACCCAGTACTTC.

The V gene is TRBV5-1, the J gene TRBJ2-7; tentatively, D is TRBD2 (5 bases). Trimming shortened V by 3 bases and J by 3 bases, and 13 bases separated the two germline ends. From germline, CDR1 is SGHRS and CDR2 YFSETQ. This CDR3 contains 14 residues. The CDR3 nucleotides are TGCGCCAGCAGCTGGACGGGATCGAACTACGAGCAGTACTTC. This gives the protein CASSWTGSNYEQYF. The full variable domain, in which reference TRBV5-1 and TRBJ2-7 provide the parts outside the CDR3, is KAGVTQTPRYLIKTRGQQVTLSCSPISGHRSVSWYQQTPGQGLQFLFEYFSETQRNKGNFPGRFSGRQFSNSRSEMNVSTLELGDSALYLCASSWTGSNYEQYFGPGTRLTVT.

The chain employs TRBV7-2 and TRBJ1-1; possible D gene TRBD1, 5 bases. V shed 5 bases and J shed 1 base, with 8 bases lying between them. This CDR3 is built from 13 residues. Per germline, CDR1 SGHTA and CDR2 FQGNSA. The CDR3 nucleotides are TGTGCCAGCAGCGCTGACAGGAACACTGAAGCTTTCTTT. Encoded protein: CASSADRNTEAFF.

The V gene is TRBV10-3, the J gene TRBJ2-1, with 9 bases that match TRBD2. The CDR3 runs 15 residues. Losses at the gene ends were 0 bases for V and 7 bases for J; bases not matched to a gene: 4. Germline V gene lookup returns CDR1 ENHRY and CDR2 SYGVKD. The CDR3 spells CAISESGLAINEQFF. In DNA, the CDR3 is TGTGCCATCAGTGAGTCCGGACTAGCGATAAATGAGCAGTTCTTC.

The chain couples TRBV5-4 to TRBJ1-1; 10 bases align to TRBD1. With 3 bases clipped from V and 6 bases from J, the junction kept 5 bases outside the gene matches. Germline CDR1 SGHNT, CDR2 YYREEE (reference sequence). The CDR3 totals 14 residues. The CDR3 DNA follows: TGTGCCAGCAGCTGGGACAGGGGATCGTCTGAAGCTTTCTTT. Its protein is CASSWDRGSSEAFF.

Note on this clone: This specimen includes other DNA sequences encoding the same CDR3. The chain carries TRBV5-1 and TRBJ2-7; 8 bases are a match to TRBD1. The CDR3 length is 14 residues. V lost 4 bases, J lost 3 bases, and 6 bases stayed unmatched. CDR1 SGHRS and CDR2 YFSETQ come from the germline V gene. For the CDR3, the DNA is TGCGCCAGCAGCGCACAGGGGGGAGGCTACGAGCAGTACTTC. Translated: CASSAQGGGYEQYF.

V is TRBV29-1 and J is TRBJ2-1; the D gene is possibly TRBD1 (6 bases). V lost 7 bases, J lost 4 bases, and 17 bases lay in between. The CDR3 has 14 residues. Germline V lookup: CDR1 SQVTM, CDR2 ANQGSEA. The CDR3: CSGIRDTSYNEQFF. Written as DNA, the CDR3 is TGCAGCGGAATCCGGGACACCTCTTACAATGAGCAGTTCTTC.

This clone showed up just once. The chain is built from TRBV2 and TRBJ1-1; D remains ambiguous. The length of the CDR3 is 11 residues. V was pared by 7 bases and J by 7 bases, with 10 bases between. The germline V gene encodes CDR1 SNHLY and CDR2 FYNNEI. The CDR3, as DNA: TGTGCCAGCACCGAAAGAATTGAAGCTTTCTTT. Residues: CASTERIEAFF.

About this clone itself: Other DNA sequences of this sample code for an identical CDR3. V usage is TRBV28 and J usage is TRBJ2-1; 8 nucleotides line up with TRBD2. CDR3 size: 15 residues. V trimming: 6 bases; J trimming: 4 bases; junction bases outside the gene matches: 8. CDR1 is MDHEN and CDR2 is SYDVKM in the germline V gene. CDR3 sequence reads: CASSLTSGRYNEQFF. As DNA, the CDR3 is TGTGCCAGCAGCCTTACTAGCGGCCGATACAATGAGCAGTTCTTC.

The chain uses TRBV7-9 and TRBJ2-1; D is ambiguous. V shed 4 bases and J shed 8 bases, with 9 bases lying between them. This CDR3 is 12 amino acids long. Germline CDR1 reads SEHNR; CDR2 reads FQNEAQ (reference sequence). As DNA, the CDR3 is TGTGCCAGCAGCTCGAGGCCCCATGAGCAGTTCTTC. Amino acid sequence: CASSSRPHEQFF. Supplemented by reference TRBV7-9 and TRBJ2-1, the full variable domain reads DTGVSQNPRHKITKRGQNVTFRCDPISEHNRLYWYRQTLGQGPEFLTYFQNEAQLEKSRLLSDRFSAERPKGSFSTLEIQRTEQGDSAMYLCASSSRPHEQFFGPGTRLTVL.

The chain combines TRBV28 with TRBJ2-7; 11 positions agree with TRBD2. The CDR3 runs to 16 residues. With V trimmed by 4 bases and J by 2 bases, 7 bases remained unmatched. CDR1 and CDR2 (germline): MDHEN, SYDVKM. In DNA form, the CDR3 reads TGTGCCAGCAGTTCATCCGGGACTAGCGGCCCCTACGAGCAGTACTTC. As protein: CASSSSGTSGPYEQYF.

The chain links TRBV29-1 to TRBJ2-2, with 7 bases aligning to TRBD1. Losses at the gene ends were 7 bases for V and 6 bases for J; bases not matched to a gene: 8. CDR1 and CDR2 (germline): SQVTM, ANQGSEA. This CDR3 region has 13 residues. The chain's CDR3 is CSARQGFAGELFF. The CDR3 DNA follows: TGCAGCGCGAGACAGGGTTTCGCCGGGGAGCTGTTTTTT.

The chain is built from TRBV6-1 and TRBJ2-3, with 9 bases identical to TRBD1. Germline V gives CDR1 MNHNS, CDR2 SASEGT. This CDR3 has 15 residues. Losses at the gene ends were 6 bases for V and 1 base for J; bases not matched to a gene: 5. CDR3 sequence reads: CASRSRDRGTDTQYF. The CDR3 coding sequence is TGTGCCAGCAGATCCCGGGACAGGGGCACAGATACGCAGTATTTT.

As DNA, the CDR3 is TGTGCCAGCAGCCGGACTAGCGAGGTGCAGTACTTC. Translating gives CASSRTSEVQYF. The chain recombines TRBV7-2 with TRBJ2-7; 9 bases match TRBD2. The CDR3 totals 12 residues. Germline CDR1 reads SGHTA; CDR2 reads FQGNSA. The J segment lost 9 bases and the V segment lost 5 bases, leaving 5 bases of the junction unmatched.

CDR3 coding DNA: TGCAGCGTTGAAACAAGGGGGAGAGGACGGGGCTACACCTTC. Its translation is CSVETRGRGRGYTF. The gene calls are TRBV29-1 and TRBJ1-2; maybe TRBD1 (6 bases). This CDR3 has 14 amino acids. V lost 2 bases and J lost 8, with 18 bases in between. Per the germline V gene, CDR1 is SQVTM and CDR2 is ANQGSEA.

The V gene is TRBV9, the J gene TRBJ2-3, with D unresolved. The germline V gene has CDR1 SGDLS and CDR2 YYNGEE. The germline V and J ends were trimmed by 3 bases and 2 bases, with 7 bases remaining between them. The CDR3 length is 13 residues. The CDR3 DNA is TGTGCCAGCAGCGCAGGCAACACAGATACGCAGTATTTT. Translating gives CASSAGNTDTQYF.

The chain carries TRBV28 and TRBJ1-3; D may be TRBD1 (5 bases). V gave up 4 bases and J gave up 4 bases, with 11 bases separating them. Per the germline V gene, CDR1 is MDHEN and CDR2 is SYDVKM. The CDR3 sequence is 14 residues long. In nucleotides, the CDR3 is TGTGCCAGCAGTTCACGGGGGTACGGAAACACCATATATTTT. It encodes CASSSRGYGNTIYF.

CDR3 sequence: CASSRKVLYEQYF. The CDR3 DNA reads as TGTGCCAGCAGTCGAAAGGTTCTCTACGAGCAGTACTTC. The V and J genes are TRBV27 and TRBJ2-7; D unresolved. V lost 5 bases and J lost 3, with 11 bases in between. From germline, CDR1 is MNHEY and CDR2 SMNVEV (reference sequence). The CDR3 has 13 residues.